These 23 T cell receptor beta chains were all obtained from the same sample, sequenced in a study of T-cell reconstitution after alpha-beta-depleted transplantation in children (dated by TCRdb to about 2016). This specimen's treatment or condition label, interpreted: allogeneic hematopoietic cell transplantation with graft depleted of TCRalphabeta T cells and CD19 B cells. Library preparation used PCR. The sample was run on an Illumina HiSeq 2500. To normalize quantification of the TCRbeta repertoire, the TCR libraries were built with molecular barcoding that relied on unique molecular identifiers. Starting from the raw public reads, TCRdb applied fastp trimming at Q25, assembled clones with MiXCR and retained in-frame beta chains. Rows with a matching CDR3 protein are joined into one entry that keeps the most common DNA and genes. The sample data list 200,000 to 300,000 distinct CDR3 sequences, and around 25% of these were observed just once. The top ten clones comprise approximately 2.5% of the sample.

Sequenced here: PBMCs, sampled before TCRalphabeta/CD19-depleted stem cell transplant. Receptors were obtained from a girl aged 2-10 years with Fanconi anemia, due to receive a stem cell transplant.

This clonotype appeared once. The chain combines TRBV29-1 with TRBJ2-5; D gene uncertain. CDR1 is SQVTM, CDR2 ANQGSEA, per germline. V was cut by 1 base and J by 5 bases, with 23 bases left in between. The CDR3 extends over 17 amino acids. The CDR3 spells CSVEAPNDARLGETQYF. The DNA for the CDR3 is TGCAGCGTTGAAGCACCAAATGACGCTAGATTGGGGGAGACCCAGTACTTC.

Worth noting for this clonotype: At one of its ends the junction is not consistent with the germline gene, which may arise from a read error. The V call is TRBV6-4, the J call TRBJ2-3; 13 bases match TRBD2. The CDR3 is 15 amino acids. CDR1 and CDR2 (germline): MRHNA, SNTAGT. CDR3 sequence reads: CASGGLAGYTDTEYF. The CDR3 bases are TGTGCCAGCGGGGGACTAGCGGGATACACAGATACGGAGTATTTT.

This clonotype was seen many times. The chain couples TRBV20-1 to TRBJ2-7; D not certain. The CDR3 loop spans 13 amino acids. Germline V gene lookup returns CDR1 DFQATT and CDR2 SNEGSKA (reference sequence). Trimming removed 3 bases at V and 2 bases at J, with 11 bases between. CDR3 nucleotides: TGCAGTGCTAGTATAGCCCAGGCCTACGAGCAGTACTTC. Amino acids: CSASIAQAYEQYF.

This clonotype was counted many times. The chain combines TRBV4-1 with TRBJ2-7; TRBD1 might be the D (6 bases). V dropped 1 base and J dropped 2 bases, with 12 bases sitting between them. The CDR3 totals 15 residues. CDR1 is MGHRA, CDR2 YSYEKL, per germline. CDR3 DNA sequence: TGCGCCAGCAGCCAAGTTATAACAGGGCCCTACGAGCAGTACTTC. This sequence encodes CASSQVITGPYEQYF.

The chain employs TRBV20-1 and TRBJ2-1; 7 nucleotides line up with TRBD2. Germline V gene data show CDR1 as DFQATT and CDR2 as SNEGSKA (reference sequence). V gave up 6 bases and J gave up 16 bases; unmatched junction bases: 21. This CDR3 has 14 residues. This CDR3 reads CSALKGREIPLRFF. The CDR3 coding sequence is TGCAGTGCCCTAAAGGGGCGGGAGATCCCCCTCCGATTCTTC.

The chain carries TRBV20-1 and TRBJ2-1; D not certain. Trimming took off 6 bases at V and 5 bases at J, with 23 bases between the two ends. The CDR3 is 16 residues long. CDR1 DFQATT and CDR2 SNEGSKA come from the germline V gene (reference sequence). The CDR3 loop reads CSARHLKPSAHNEQFF. CDR3 sequence (DNA): TGCAGTGCCCGACACTTAAAGCCGAGTGCTCACAATGAGCAGTTCTTC.

This clonotype was observed many times. The chain links TRBV5-6 to TRBJ2-7; D is uncertain. The length of the CDR3 is 14 residues. Trimming stripped 3 bases from V and 3 bases from J, with 13 bases between. Per germline, CDR1 SGHDT and CDR2 YYEEEE. CDR3 sequence (DNA): TGTGCCAGCAGCTCTTGGGCGGCAATCTACGAGCAGTACTTC. Protein sequence: CASSSWAAIYEQYF.

The chain links TRBV5-6 to TRBJ2-1, with D tentatively TRBD2 (7 bases). The germline V gene encodes CDR1 SGHDT and CDR2 YYEEEE. With 5 bases removed from V and 2 bases from J, the gap between germline ends came to 20 bases. CDR3 length: 17 amino acids. The CDR3, as DNA: TGTGCCAGCAGGCCCTATCTAGGGGGGGGGACCTACAATGAGCAGTTCTTC. Protein: CASRPYLGGGTYNEQFF.

Concerning this clonotype: A much bigger clone sits one base away, suggesting this may be a read error. Since no conserved phenylalanine or tryptophan closes the CDR3, a read error is the likely cause. The CDR3 here is CASRDRGPRRGYTY. CDR3 coding DNA: TGTGCCAGCAGGGACAGGGGGCCGAGGAGGGGCTACACCTAC. The V call is TRBV12-3 or TRBV12-4, the J call TRBJ1-2; 11 bases line up with TRBD1. The CDR3 runs to 14 residues. The V gene end was trimmed by 6 bases and the J gene end by 8 bases; junction bases not matched to a gene: 8.

This clonotype was counted between two and nine times. The chain carries TRBV29-1 and TRBJ2-6; 7 nucleotides align to TRBD1. With V trimmed by 3 bases and J by 0 bases, 5 bases remained unmatched. The V gene's germline CDR1 is SQVTM and CDR2 ANQGSEA. The length of the CDR3 is 16 residues. CDR3: CSVDWDSSSGANVLTF. The CDR3 DNA is TGCAGCGTTGACTGGGACAGTTCCTCTGGGGCCAACGTCCTGACTTTC.

The chain combines TRBV6-1 with TRBJ2-7; the D call may be TRBD1 or TRBD2 (6 bases each). Looked up from germline, CDR1 is MNHNS and CDR2 is SASEGT. With 6 bases removed from V and 9 bases from J, the gap between germline ends came to 15 bases. This CDR3 contains 12 residues. CDR3 DNA: TGTGCCAGCAGAAAATCCAGGGGAGGGCAGTACTTC. The encoded protein is CASRKSRGGQYF.

This clonotype was recorded many times. The chain employs TRBV20-1 and TRBJ2-7, with a possible D match to TRBD1 (6 bases). There are 14 residues in the CDR3. V lost 3 bases and J lost 2, with 14 bases in between. The germline gives CDR1 DFQATT, CDR2 SNEGSKA (reference sequence). The CDR3 loop reads CSASSSRTAYEQYF. The DNA for the CDR3 is TGCAGTGCTAGTTCCTCCAGGACAGCCTACGAGCAGTACTTC.

V usage is TRBV20-1 and J usage is TRBJ2-7; tentatively, D is TRBD1 (6 bases). The germline V gene has CDR1 DFQATT and CDR2 SNEGSKA (reference sequence). The germline V and J ends were trimmed by 6 bases and 7 bases, with 16 bases remaining between them. The CDR3 contains 12 residues. The CDR3 DNA sequence: TGCAGTGCCAGAATACAGGGCTGGGAGCAGTACTTC. Its translation: CSARIQGWEQYF.

This rearrangement joins TRBV20-1 to TRBJ1-2; D might be TRBD1 (6 bases). The length of the CDR3 is 14 residues. V was clipped by 3 bases and J by 7 bases, with 18 bases between them. Per the germline V gene, CDR1 is DFQATT and CDR2 is SNEGSKA (reference sequence). DNA for the CDR3: TGCAGTGCTAGTGTGGGGGCGGCCTGGGGTGGCTACACCTTC. It is translated as CSASVGAAWGGYTF.

This clonotype was seen repeatedly, ten times or more. The chain uses TRBV29-1 and TRBJ2-7, with 8 bases matching TRBD1. The CDR3 loop spans 14 amino acids. Germline CDR1 is SQVTM and CDR2 is ANQGSEA. Germline trimming cut 5 bases from V and 0 bases from J; bases unmatched to any gene: 6. For the CDR3, the DNA is TGCAGCGTTAAGGACAGGGTGGCCTCCTACGAGCAGTACTTC. Translation gives CSVKDRVASYEQYF.

This clonotype was recorded many times. V usage is TRBV5-6 and J usage is TRBJ2-1; 7 bases are a match to TRBD2. The CDR3 has 14 amino acids. Trimming cost V 6 bases and J 6 bases; bases outside gene matches: 9. Germline assignment: CDR1 SGHDT and CDR2 YYEEEE. This chain's CDR3 is CASKWIGRANEQFF. In DNA form, the CDR3 reads TGTGCCAGCAAGTGGATTGGGAGGGCCAATGAGCAGTTCTTC.

This clonotype was recorded a few times. The chain carries TRBV12-5 and TRBJ2-2, with 11 positions matching TRBD2. V shed 1 base, J shed 4 bases, and the junction held 11 bases outside the gene matches. The CDR3 sequence is 19 residues long. Germline V gene sequence: CDR1 LGHNT, CDR2 FRNRAP. The CDR3 bases are TGTGCTAGTGGTTTGGCAACTAGCGGGAGATCCGACGCCACCGGGGAGCTGTTTTTT. Its protein is CASGLATSGRSDATGELFF.

CDR3 region: CASRDSSGANVLTF. Written as DNA, the CDR3 is TGCGCCAGCAGGGACAGCTCTGGGGCCAACGTCCTGACTTTC. The genes are TRBV5-1 and TRBJ2-6; weak D call: TRBD1 (6 bases). There are 14 residues in the CDR3. V dropped 5 bases and J dropped 0 bases, with 6 bases sitting between them. Germline lookup yields CDR1 SGHRS and CDR2 YFSETQ.

This clonotype has a count of ten or more. CDR3 amino acids: CSARDYSRRYEQYF. CDR3 DNA: TGCAGTGCTAGAGATTACTCCCGAAGGTACGAGCAGTACTTC. The chain is built from TRBV20-1 and TRBJ2-7, with D uncertain. The CDR3 is made up of 14 amino acids. The V gene lost 0 bases and the J gene lost 4 bases, with 13 bases spanning the gap. Per the germline V gene, CDR1 is DFQATT and CDR2 is SNEGSKA (reference sequence).

In its sample, this clonotype was seen a few times. The V call is TRBV7-3, the J call TRBJ2-3, with D unresolved. Deletions cut 2 bases from V and 4 bases from J, with 10 bases between. In germline, CDR1 is SGHTA, CDR2 FQGTGA. This CDR3 region has 14 residues. This chain's CDR3 is CASSLFASPDTQYF. The CDR3 coding sequence is TGTGCCAGCAGCTTATTCGCTTCCCCAGATACGCAGTATTTT.

This chain links TRBV28 with TRBJ2-7; D is ambiguous. CDR3 length: 15 amino acids. V shed 5 bases and J shed 7 bases, with 21 bases lying between them. Germline V gene sequence: CDR1 MDHEN, CDR2 SYDVKM. CDR3 DNA sequence: TGTGCCAGCAGTCCCCGGACCCCGTCTATCGGGGAGCAGTACTTC. Residues: CASSPRTPSIGEQYF.

The sample holds many counts of this clonotype. This chain joins TRBV4-2 and TRBJ2-3; 8 bases align to TRBD2. Germline CDR1 is LGHNA and CDR2 is YNFKEQ. V gave up 6 bases and J gave up 4 bases; unmatched junction bases: 12. The CDR3 has 16 amino acids. This CDR3 is CASRDGHSGVPDTQYF. CDR3 DNA sequence: TGTGCCAGCAGGGATGGGCATAGCGGGGTGCCAGATACGCAGTATTTT.

The V call is TRBV6-4, the J call TRBJ2-1; 13 nucleotides align to TRBD2. Germline-derived CDR1 and CDR2 are MRHNA and SNTAGT. This CDR3 has 17 residues. V lost 3 bases, J lost 5 bases, and 7 bases stayed unmatched. The CDR3 loop is CASSEGLAGEADNEQFF. The CDR3 DNA is TGTGCCAGCAGTGAAGGACTAGCGGGGGAGGCGGACAATGAGCAGTTCTTC.